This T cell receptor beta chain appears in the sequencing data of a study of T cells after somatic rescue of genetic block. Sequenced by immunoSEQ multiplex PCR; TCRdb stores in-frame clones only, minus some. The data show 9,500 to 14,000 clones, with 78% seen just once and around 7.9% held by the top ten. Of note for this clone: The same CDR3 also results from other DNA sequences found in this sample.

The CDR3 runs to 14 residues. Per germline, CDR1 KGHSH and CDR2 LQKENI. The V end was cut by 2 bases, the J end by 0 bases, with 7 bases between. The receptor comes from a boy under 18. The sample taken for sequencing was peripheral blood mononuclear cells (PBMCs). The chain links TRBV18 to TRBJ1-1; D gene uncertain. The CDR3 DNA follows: TGTGCCAGCTCACCAGGCAGGCTGAACACTGAAGCTTTCTTT. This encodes CASSPGRLNTEAFF.